Shown below are 20 T cell receptor beta chains from a single sample sequenced in a study of blood T cells in healthy people across ages. Using a J-beta primer mix together with a sample-barcoded 5' primer, a second PCR was run for roughly 7 to 11 cycles. TCRdb used MiXCR to reprocess the 5' RACE reads, holding one entry per CDR3 protein. The sample includes 650,000 to 700,000 distinct CDR3 sequences, over 40% of them seen just once. Specimen: blood. These receptors originate from an elderly woman in good health.

In regard to this clonotype: Given a much more abundant clone one base away, this may be a read error. J is TRBJ2-6 and V is TRBV12-3 or TRBV12-4; TRBD2 aligns across 8 bases. The CDR3 extends over 15 amino acids. Trimming at V came to 5 bases and at J to 5 bases, leaving 5 bases not matched to a gene. CDR3 nucleotide sequence: TGTGCCAGCAGTCTGACTAGCGCTAGGGCCAACGTCCTGACTTTC. It yields the protein CASSLTSARANVLTF.

This clonotype was counted between two and nine times. The gene calls are TRBV5-1 and TRBJ2-2; D possibly corresponds to TRBD2 (5 bases). Germline CDR1 and CDR2: SGHRS and YFSETQ. CDR3 length: 17 amino acids. Between the trimmed V and J ends, which lost 0 bases and 2 bases, there was a span of 14 bases. The CDR3 is CASSLGRGALNTGELFF. The CDR3 DNA sequence: TGCGCCAGCAGCTTGGGACGGGGAGCCCTCAACACCGGGGAGCTGTTTTTT.

This clonotype was picked up a small number of times. This may be a read error: a much more frequent sequence differs by one nucleotide. The chain has TRBV2 and TRBJ2-7, with D possibly TRBD1 on 6 matching bases. Germline V gene data show CDR1 as SNHLY and CDR2 as FYNNEI. The V end lost 3 bases, the J end lost 7 bases, and 19 bases lay between the germline ends. CDR3 length: 15 amino acids. CDR3 in amino acids: CASSDRAGAINEQYF. Written as DNA, the CDR3 is TGTGCCAGCAGTGATCGGGCAGGGGCAATCAATGAGCAGTACTTC.

The chain recombines TRBV29-1 with TRBJ2-1, with 9 bases that match TRBD1. Germline CDR1 and CDR2: SQVTM and ANQGSEA. Losses at the gene ends were 3 bases for V and 6 bases for J; bases not matched to a gene: 3. The CDR3 consists of 13 residues. The DNA of the CDR3 is TGCAGCGTTGAGAGGACAGGGGCCAATGAGCAGTTCTTC. It specifies CSVERTGANEQFF.

Points on this clonotype: A much more abundant neighbour one base away suggests this may be a read error. The V gene is TRBV5-1, the J gene TRBJ2-5; weak D call: TRBD2 (6 bases). V was shortened by 4 bases and J by 11 bases, with 15 bases between the two germline ends. The CDR3 spans 12 residues. Germline values: CDR1 SGHRS, CDR2 YFSETQ. CDR3 protein: CASSALANEQYF. As DNA, the CDR3 is TGCGCCAGCAGCGCACTAGCCAATGAGCAGTACTTC.

This clonotype has ten or more counts. A much larger clone lies one base from this, so it may be a read error. The chain carries TRBV28 and TRBJ1-2; D unresolved. Trimming stripped 4 bases from V and 7 bases from J, with 7 bases between. Per the germline V gene, CDR1 is MDHEN and CDR2 is SYDVKM. The CDR3 is made up of 11 amino acids. CDR3 loop: CASSYKGGYTF. CDR3 nucleotides: TGTGCCAGCAGTTACAAGGGTGGCTACACCTTC.

This chain joins TRBV20-1 and TRBJ2-1; 12 bases are a match to TRBD2. V gave up 2 bases and J gave up 4 bases; unmatched junction bases: 3. The CDR3 sequence is 15 residues long. CDR1 and CDR2 from the germline V gene are DFQATT and SNEGSKA (reference sequence). The CDR3: CSARPTSGRYNEQFF. As DNA, the CDR3 is TGCAGTGCTAGACCTACTAGCGGGAGGTACAATGAGCAGTTCTTC.

This clonotype has just a few counts. The genes are TRBV24-1 and TRBJ2-1; tentative D call: TRBD2 (6 bases). CDR1 is KGHDR and CDR2 is SFDVKD in the germline V gene. V was clipped by 5 bases and J by 0 bases, with 13 bases between them. The CDR3 spans 16 residues. As DNA, the CDR3 is TGTGCCACCAGTGGCCCGGGACTTAGCTCCTACAATGAGCAGTTCTTC. This sequence encodes CATSGPGLSSYNEQFF.

This clonotype was detected ten times or more. This chain uses TRBV7-9 with TRBJ2-7; weak D call: TRBD1 (6 bases). CDR1 and CDR2 from the germline V gene are SEHNR and FQNEAQ (reference sequence). The CDR3 length is 16 residues. Trimming removed 1 base at V and 0 bases at J, with 13 bases between. The CDR3 region has the DNA TGTGCCAGCAGCTTAGGCTTAGGGGGAAGCTCCTACGAGCAGTACTTC. It encodes CASSLGLGGSSYEQYF.

Ten or more counts support this clonotype. The chain joins TRBV27 to TRBJ2-4, with D unclear. The germline gives CDR1 MNHEY, CDR2 SMNVEV (reference sequence). V dropped 6 bases and J dropped 0 bases, with 15 bases sitting between them. The length of the CDR3 is 16 residues. This CDR3 reads CASRPDTALAKNIQYF. Written as DNA, the CDR3 is TGTGCCAGCAGACCCGACACCGCTCTAGCCAAAAACATTCAGTACTTC.

This clonotype has just a few counts. The V call is TRBV6-5, the J call TRBJ2-7; 7 bases line up with TRBD1. CDR1 is MNHEY and CDR2 is SVGAGI in the germline V gene. Losses at the gene ends were 10 bases for V and 5 bases for J; bases not matched to a gene: 5. The CDR3 covers 11 residues. CDR3 in DNA: TGTGCCACCACAGGGGTCCACGAGCAGTACTTC. Encoded protein: CATTGVHEQYF.

This clonotype occurred a few times. The chain is built from TRBV11-2 and TRBJ2-5; 8 bases agree with TRBD2. The CDR3 is 16 residues long. The V gene's germline CDR1 is SGHAT and CDR2 FQNNGV. V shed 5 bases and J 4 bases; nucleotides not matched to a gene: 12. CDR3 DNA: TGTGCCAGCAGCGGACTAGCATCGAGGATAGGAGAGACCCAGTACTTC. Translation gives CASSGLASRIGETQYF. The full variable domain, with the rest looked up from reference TRBV11-2 and TRBJ2-5, is EAGVAQSPRYKIIEKRQSVAFWCNPISGHATLYWYQQILGQGPKLLIQFQNNGVVDDSQLPKDRFSAERLKGVDSTLKIQPAKLEDSAVYLCASSGLASRIGETQYFGPGTRLLVL.

This clonotype occurred once. J is TRBJ1-2 and V is TRBV10-3, with unresolved D. The germline V gene encodes CDR1 ENHRY and CDR2 SYGVKD. The V and J ends lost 7 bases and 2 bases respectively, with 14 bases between them. This CDR3 spans 14 amino acids. CDR3 amino acids: CAINLGIENYGYTF. In nucleotides, the CDR3 is TGTGCCATCAACCTGGGGATCGAAAACTATGGCTACACCTTC.

Note on this clonotype: An end of the junction does not agree with germline; a read error may underlie this. The chain couples TRBV18 to TRBJ2-1; no reliable D call. CDR1 and CDR2 from the germline V gene are KGHSH and LQKENI. CDR3 size: 12 residues. CDR3 nucleotide sequence: TGTGCCAGCGCACCCAACAGAGATGAGCAGTTCTTC. Translation: CASAPNRDEQFF.

V is TRBV13 and J is TRBJ2-1; D is ambiguous. The CDR3 totals 14 residues. From germline, CDR1 is PRHDT and CDR2 FYEKMQ (reference sequence). V lost 6 bases to trimming and J lost 8 bases, with 17 bases between them. CDR3 DNA: TGTGCCAGCAGTCTTAGTCCAGGTTCCTATGAGCAGTTCTTC. This encodes CASSLSPGSYEQFF.

A word on this clonotype: A much larger clone lies one base from this, so it may be a read error. The J gene is TRBJ2-1, the V gene TRBV12-3 or TRBV12-4; 10 bases are a match to TRBD2. The last part of the DNA fits TRBJ2-7 better; the J call may be wrong. CDR3 length equals 17 residues. The CDR3 DNA follows: TGTGCCAGCAGTTTGTTGGCTAGCGGGGGTTCCTACAATGAGCAGTACTTC. Its translation: CASSLLASGGSYNEQYF.

This clonotype was counted between two and nine times. The rearrangement uses TRBV20-1 and TRBJ2-1; D is perhaps TRBD2 (6 bases). The CDR3 extends over 12 amino acids. CDR1 is DFQATT, CDR2 SNEGSKA, per germline (reference sequence). Trimming stripped 3 bases from V and 7 bases from J, with 10 bases between. CDR3 nucleotides: TGCAGTGCTAGGGGAGGTGCTAATGAGCAGTTCTTC. It codes for CSARGGANEQFF.

This clonotype has only a few counts. J is TRBJ2-3 and V is TRBV29-1; D gene uncertain. V lost 2 bases to trimming and J lost 4 bases, with 7 bases between them. The CDR3 sequence is 12 residues long. From germline, CDR1 is SQVTM and CDR2 ANQGSEA. Written as DNA, the CDR3 is TGCAGCGTTGAAAATTCGGCAGATACGCAGTATTTT. Translating gives CSVENSADTQYF.

This clonotype was counted at least ten times. The chain has TRBV28 and TRBJ2-3, with D perhaps matching TRBD1 or TRBD2 (5 bases each). Germline V gene data show CDR1 as MDHEN and CDR2 as SYDVKM. The germline V and J ends were trimmed by 6 bases and 13 bases, with 20 bases remaining between them. CDR3 length: 13 residues. DNA of the CDR3: TGTGCCAGCAGCCGAGACAGTTTCGGGAAGGAGTATTTT. It yields the protein CASSRDSFGKEYF.

The sample holds many counts of this clonotype. CDR3 residues: CASREGAAMNTEAFF. In DNA, the CDR3 is TGCGCCAGCCGCGAGGGGGCTGCAATGAACACTGAAGCTTTCTTT. The chain links TRBV5-1 to TRBJ1-1; 7 positions match TRBD1. Germline CDR1 SGHRS, CDR2 YFSETQ. V lost 7 bases to trimming and J lost 0 bases; unmatched junction nucleotides: 9. This CDR3 region has 15 residues.